Following are 3 T cell receptor beta chains from one sample sequenced in a study of T cells in Graves' hyperthyroidism and ophthalmopathy. Regions amplified from RNA transcripts were the TCR beta CDR3 regions. The HTBI primer set served for first-round RT-PCR of the TCR CDR3. TCRdb called the multiplex PCR reads again in MiXCR, with one record for every CDR3 protein. This table has hundreds of thousands of distinct CDR3 sequences, roughly 37% appearing once. Sequencing was carried out using blood. These receptors came from a man in his late teens or twenties with Graves' hyperthyroidism.

The CDR3 loop reads CASSFSGDDRLTLSGNTIYF. CDR3 bases: TGTGCCAGCAGCTTCTCGGGAGACGACAGGCTCACTCTCTCTGGAAACACCATATATTTT. V and J are TRBV11-3 and TRBJ1-3; tentatively, D is TRBD1 (6 bases). Trimming left V 3 bases short and J 0 bases short, with 24 bases between. Germline lookup yields CDR1 SGHNT and CDR2 YENEEA. CDR3 length equals 20 residues.

This chain links TRBV20-1 with TRBJ1-1; D unclear. Trimming pared 5 bases from V and 1 base from J, leaving 11 bases between. This CDR3 comprises 13 residues. Germline-derived CDR1 and CDR2 are DFQATT and SNEGSKA (reference sequence). The CDR3 DNA reads as TGCAGTGCTTTAAACAGCCAGAACACTGAAGCTTTCTTT. Amino acid sequence: CSALNSQNTEAFF.

The V and J genes are TRBV29-1 and TRBJ1-4, with 9 bases matching TRBD1. Losses at the gene ends were 4 bases for V and 7 bases for J; bases not matched to a gene: 1. Per the germline V gene, CDR1 is SQVTM and CDR2 is ANQGSEA. This CDR3 region has 12 residues. The CDR3 bases are TGCAGCGTTGTGACAGGGGGTGAAAAACTGTTTTTT. The encoded protein is CSVVTGGEKLFF.